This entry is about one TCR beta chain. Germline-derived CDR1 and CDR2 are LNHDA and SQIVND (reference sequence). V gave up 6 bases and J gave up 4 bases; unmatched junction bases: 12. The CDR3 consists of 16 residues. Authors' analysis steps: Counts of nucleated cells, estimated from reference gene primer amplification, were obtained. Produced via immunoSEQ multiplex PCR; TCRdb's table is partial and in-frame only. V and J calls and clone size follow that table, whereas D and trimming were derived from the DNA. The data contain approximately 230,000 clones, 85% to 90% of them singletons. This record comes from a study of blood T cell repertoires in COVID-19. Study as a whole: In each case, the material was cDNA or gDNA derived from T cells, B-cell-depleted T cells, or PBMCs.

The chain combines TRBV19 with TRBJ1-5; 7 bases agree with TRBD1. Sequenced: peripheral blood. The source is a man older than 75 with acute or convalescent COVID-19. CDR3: CASSRSRDSYNQPQHF. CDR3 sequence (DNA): TGTGCCAGTAGCCGAAGCCGGGACAGTTATAATCAGCCCCAGCATTTT. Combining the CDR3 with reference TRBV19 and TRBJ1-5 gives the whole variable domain DGGITQSPKYLFRKEGQNVTLSCEQNLNHDAMYWYRQDPGQGLRLIYYSQIVNDFQKGDIAEGYSVSREKKESFPLTVTSAQKNPTAFYLCASSRSRDSYNQPQHFGDGTRLSIL.